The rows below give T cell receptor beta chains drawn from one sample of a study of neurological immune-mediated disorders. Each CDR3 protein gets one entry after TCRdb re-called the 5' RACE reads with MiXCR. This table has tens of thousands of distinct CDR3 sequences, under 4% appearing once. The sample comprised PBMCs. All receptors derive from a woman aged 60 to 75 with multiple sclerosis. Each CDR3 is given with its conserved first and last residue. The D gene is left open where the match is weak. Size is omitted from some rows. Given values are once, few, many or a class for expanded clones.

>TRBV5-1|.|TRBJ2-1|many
CASSTTAQLGYNEQFF
TGCGCCAGCAGCACGACAGCTCAACTGGGGTACAATGAGCAGTTCTTC
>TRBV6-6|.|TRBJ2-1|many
CASSPSGNEQFF
TGTGCCAGCAGCCCCTCCGGGAATGAGCAGTTCTTC
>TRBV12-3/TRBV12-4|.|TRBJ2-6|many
CASSLRLATGANVLTF
TGTGCCAGCAGTTTAAGGTTGGCTACTGGGGCCAACGTCCTGACTTTC
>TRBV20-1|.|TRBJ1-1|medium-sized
CSAGFGGTEAFF
TGCAGTGCCGGTTTTGGTGGAACTGAAGCTTTCTTT
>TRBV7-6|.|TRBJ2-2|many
CASSFQGTAGELFF
TGTGCCAGCAGCTTCCAGGGTACCGCCGGGGAGCTGTTTTTT
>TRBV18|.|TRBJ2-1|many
CASSPLGLSNEQFF
TGTGCCAGCTCACCTTTGGGCCTTTCCAATGAGCAGTTCTTC
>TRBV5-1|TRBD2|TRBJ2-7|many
CASSSDGGAYEQYF
TGCGCCAGCAGCTCTGACGGGGGGGCATACGAGCAGTACTTC
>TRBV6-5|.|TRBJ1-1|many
CASSYSILLGPEAFF
TGTGCCAGCAGTTACTCGATACTCCTAGGACCTGAAGCTTTCTTT
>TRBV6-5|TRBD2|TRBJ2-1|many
CASSYPSTSGGDNEQFF
TGTGCCAGCAGTTACCCCTCCACTAGCGGGGGGGACAATGAGCAGTTCTTC
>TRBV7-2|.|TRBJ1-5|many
CASSLAAGVDQPQHF
TGTGCCAGCAGCTTAGCGGCAGGGGTGGATCAGCCCCAGCATTTT
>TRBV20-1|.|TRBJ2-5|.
CSAAKRRGRWEETQYF
TGCAGTGCCGCCAAGAGAAGGGGGAGATGGGAAGAGACCCAGTACTTC
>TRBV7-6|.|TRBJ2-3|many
CASSPWAARGADTQYF
TGTGCCAGCAGCCCATGGGCCGCCAGAGGGGCAGATACGCAGTATTTT
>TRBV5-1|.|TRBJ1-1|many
CASRQMNTEAFF
TGCGCCAGCCGACAGATGAACACTGAAGCTTTCTTT